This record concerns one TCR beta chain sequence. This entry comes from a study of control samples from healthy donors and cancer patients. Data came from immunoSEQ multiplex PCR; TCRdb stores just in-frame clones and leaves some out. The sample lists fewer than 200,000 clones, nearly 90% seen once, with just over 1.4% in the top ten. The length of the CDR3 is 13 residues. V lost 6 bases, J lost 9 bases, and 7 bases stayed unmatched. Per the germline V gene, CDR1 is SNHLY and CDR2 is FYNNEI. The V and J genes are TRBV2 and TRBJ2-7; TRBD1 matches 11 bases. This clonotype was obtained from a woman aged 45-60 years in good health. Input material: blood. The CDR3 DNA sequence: TGTGCCAGCAGGGACAGGGGGCGCACTGGGCAGTACTTC. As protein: CASRDRGRTGQYF.